This T cell receptor beta chain derives from a study of T-cell memory formation after mild COVID-19. Notes on the study in general: CD4+ clones that contracted lay mainly in CM and EM; CD8+ ones lay in EMRA. Researchers could not confirm that second-wave clones peaking on day 37 targeted SARS-CoV-2. Clones contracting across day 15 to 85 had a balanced CD4/CD8 profile; later expanding clones leaned CD4+.

About this clonotype: Antigen unknown.

Researchers used 5'RACE with constant-segment primers to make TCR alpha and TCR beta cDNA libraries that carry sample barcodes and UMIs. TCRdb redid the calling of the 5' RACE reads with MiXCR, one entry per CDR3 protein. Among more than 110,000 distinct CDR3 sequences, around 27% were seen once, and the ten largest hold about 24%. This CDR3 is 17 amino acids long. J was trimmed by 7 bases and V by 9 bases; bases with no gene match: 17. Germline V gene sequence: CDR1 KGHSH, CDR2 LQKENI. The rearrangement uses TRBV18 and TRBJ2-1; 11 bases line up with TRBD2. This sequence originates from an adult woman who had mild COVID-19 (a few samples of this study predate the infection). Cell type and time point are not known. Sequencing was performed on PBMCs or a T cell subset sorted from them (not recorded which). This chain's CDR3 is CASSRGTSGAQGNEQFF. CDR3 coding DNA: TGTGCCAGTTCCCGGGGGACTAGCGGAGCTCAGGGGAATGAGCAGTTCTTC.